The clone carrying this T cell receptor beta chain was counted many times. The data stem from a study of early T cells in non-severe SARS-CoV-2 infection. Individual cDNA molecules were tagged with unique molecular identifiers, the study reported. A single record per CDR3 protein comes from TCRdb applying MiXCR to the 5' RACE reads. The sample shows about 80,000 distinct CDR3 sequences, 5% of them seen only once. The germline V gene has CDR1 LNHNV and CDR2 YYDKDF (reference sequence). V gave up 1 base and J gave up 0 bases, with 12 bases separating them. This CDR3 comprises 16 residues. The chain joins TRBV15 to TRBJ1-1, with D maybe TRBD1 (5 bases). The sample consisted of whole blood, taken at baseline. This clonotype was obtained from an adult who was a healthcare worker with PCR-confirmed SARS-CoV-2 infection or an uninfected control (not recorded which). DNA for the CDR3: TGTGCCACCAGCAGAGCGCAGGGCAGGCTGAACACTGAAGCTTTCTTT. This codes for CATSRAQGRLNTEAFF.